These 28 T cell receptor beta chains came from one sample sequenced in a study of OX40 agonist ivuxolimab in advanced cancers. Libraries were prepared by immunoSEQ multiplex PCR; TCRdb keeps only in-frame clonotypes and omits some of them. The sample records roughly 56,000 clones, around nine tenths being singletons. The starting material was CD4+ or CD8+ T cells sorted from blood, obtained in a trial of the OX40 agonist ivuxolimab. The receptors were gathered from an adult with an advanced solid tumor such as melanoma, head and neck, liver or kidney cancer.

CDR3 nucleotide sequence: TGCGCCAGCAGCTTCCTCCGACCGAGCACAGATACGCAGTATTTT. Its protein is CASSFLRPSTDTQYF. The chain is built from TRBV5-1 and TRBJ2-3; no clear D gene. Per the germline V gene, CDR1 is SGHRS and CDR2 is YFSETQ. This CDR3 comprises 15 residues. Trimming pared 2 bases from V and 0 bases from J, leaving 10 bases between.

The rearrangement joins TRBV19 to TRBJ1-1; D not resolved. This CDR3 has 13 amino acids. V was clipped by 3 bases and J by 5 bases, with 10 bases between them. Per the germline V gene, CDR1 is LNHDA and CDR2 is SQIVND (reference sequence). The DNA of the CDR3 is TGTGCCAGTAGTATCGTGGCGGGGACTGAAGCTTTCTTT. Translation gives CASSIVAGTEAFF.

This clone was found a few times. CDR3 region: CASSLLSSTGEVGYTF. DNA for the CDR3: TGTGCCAGCAGCCTACTGTCCTCTACGGGGGAGGTTGGCTACACCTTC. The rearrangement links TRBV9 to TRBJ1-2; D is possibly TRBD1 (5 bases). The V gene's germline CDR1 is SGDLS and CDR2 YYNGEE. Trimming removed 4 bases at V and 7 bases at J, with 23 bases between. There are 16 residues in the CDR3.

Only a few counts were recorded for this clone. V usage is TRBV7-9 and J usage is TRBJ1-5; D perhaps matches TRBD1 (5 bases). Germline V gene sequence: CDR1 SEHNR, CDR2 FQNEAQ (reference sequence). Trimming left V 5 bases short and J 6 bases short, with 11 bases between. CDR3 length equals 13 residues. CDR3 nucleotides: TGTGCCAGCAGCGGCGGAGGGGCTCAGCCCCAGCATTTT. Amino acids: CASSGGGAQPQHF.

The CDR3 bases are TGTGCCAGCAGCTTCCTCGACAGGGAAGCTTTCTTT. This sequence encodes CASSFLDREAFF. This chain joins TRBV5-8 and TRBJ1-1; the D gene is possibly TRBD1 (6 bases). CDR3 size: 12 residues. Germline CDR1 is SGHTS and CDR2 is YDEGEE. The V and J ends lost 2 bases and 8 bases respectively, with 10 bases between them.

Here the CDR3 DNA reads TGTGCCAGCAGCTTGGGTCACGGCTCGTTATACGAGCAGTACTTC. Encoded protein: CASSLGHGSLYEQYF. This rearrangement joins TRBV11-2 to TRBJ2-7; no clear D. The germline V gene encodes CDR1 SGHAT and CDR2 FQNNGV. The CDR3 has 15 amino acids. The germline V and J ends were trimmed by 3 bases and 4 bases, with 16 bases remaining between them.

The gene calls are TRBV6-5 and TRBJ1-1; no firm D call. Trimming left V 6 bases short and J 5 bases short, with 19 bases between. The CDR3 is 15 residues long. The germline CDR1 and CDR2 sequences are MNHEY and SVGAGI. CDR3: CASRDSSLRRTEAFF. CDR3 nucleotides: TGTGCCAGCAGGGACTCAAGCCTCCGGCGGACTGAAGCTTTCTTT.

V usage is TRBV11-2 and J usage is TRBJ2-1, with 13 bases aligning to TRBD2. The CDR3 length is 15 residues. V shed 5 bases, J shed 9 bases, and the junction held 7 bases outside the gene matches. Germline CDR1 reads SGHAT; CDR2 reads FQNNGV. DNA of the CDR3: TGTGCCAGCAGCCCCCGACTAGCGGGGGGCTCTGAGCAGTTCTTC. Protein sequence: CASSPRLAGGSEQFF.

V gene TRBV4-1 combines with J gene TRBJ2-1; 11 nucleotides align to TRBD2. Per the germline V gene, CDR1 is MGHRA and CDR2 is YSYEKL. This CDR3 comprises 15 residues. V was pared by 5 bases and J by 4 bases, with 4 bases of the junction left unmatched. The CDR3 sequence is CASSLTSGRYNEQFF. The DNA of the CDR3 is TGCGCCAGCAGCTTAACTAGCGGGAGATACAATGAGCAGTTCTTC.

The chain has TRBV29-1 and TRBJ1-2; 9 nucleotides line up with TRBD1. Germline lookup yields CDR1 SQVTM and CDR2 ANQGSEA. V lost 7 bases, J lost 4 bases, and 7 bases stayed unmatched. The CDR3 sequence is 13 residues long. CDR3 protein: CSGGMGQGYGYTF. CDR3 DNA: TGCAGCGGGGGTATGGGACAGGGCTATGGCTACACCTTC.

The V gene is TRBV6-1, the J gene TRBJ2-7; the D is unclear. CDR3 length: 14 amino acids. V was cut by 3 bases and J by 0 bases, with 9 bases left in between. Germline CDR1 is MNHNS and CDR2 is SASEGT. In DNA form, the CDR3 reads TGTGCCAGCAGTGACTATGCCTTCTCCTACGAGCAGTACTTC. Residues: CASSDYAFSYEQYF.

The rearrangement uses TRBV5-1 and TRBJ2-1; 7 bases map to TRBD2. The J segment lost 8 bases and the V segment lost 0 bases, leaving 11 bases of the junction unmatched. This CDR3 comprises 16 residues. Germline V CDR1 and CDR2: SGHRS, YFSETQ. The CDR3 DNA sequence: TGCGCCAGCAGCTTGGTATCGGGAGGAGGGCTGTATGAGCAGTTCTTC. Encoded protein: CASSLVSGGGLYEQFF.

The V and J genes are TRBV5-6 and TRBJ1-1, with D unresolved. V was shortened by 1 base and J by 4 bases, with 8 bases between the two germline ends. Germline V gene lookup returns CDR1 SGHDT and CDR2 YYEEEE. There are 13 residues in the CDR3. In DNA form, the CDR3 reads TGTGCCAGCAGCTTGAGCCCGAGCACTGAAGCTTTCTTT. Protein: CASSLSPSTEAFF.

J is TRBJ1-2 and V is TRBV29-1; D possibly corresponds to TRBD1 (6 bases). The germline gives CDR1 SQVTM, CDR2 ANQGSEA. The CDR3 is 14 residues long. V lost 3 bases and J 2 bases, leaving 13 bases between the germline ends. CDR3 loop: CSVDAGAVNYGYTF. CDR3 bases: TGCAGCGTTGACGCAGGGGCGGTAAACTATGGCTACACCTTC. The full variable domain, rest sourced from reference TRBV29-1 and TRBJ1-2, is SAVISQKPSRDICQRGTSLTIQCQVDSQVTMMFWYRQQPGQSLTLIATANQGSEATYESGFVIDKFPISRPNLTFSTLTVSNMSPEDSSIYLCSVDAGAVNYGYTFGSGTRLTVV.

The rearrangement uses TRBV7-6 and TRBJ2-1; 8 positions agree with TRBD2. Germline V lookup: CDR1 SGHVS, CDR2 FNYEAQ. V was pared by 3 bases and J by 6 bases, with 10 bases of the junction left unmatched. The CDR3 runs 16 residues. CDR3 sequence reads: CASSLNFLAGSNEQFF. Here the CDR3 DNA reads TGTGCCAGCAGCTTGAACTTTCTAGCGGGTTCCAATGAGCAGTTCTTC.

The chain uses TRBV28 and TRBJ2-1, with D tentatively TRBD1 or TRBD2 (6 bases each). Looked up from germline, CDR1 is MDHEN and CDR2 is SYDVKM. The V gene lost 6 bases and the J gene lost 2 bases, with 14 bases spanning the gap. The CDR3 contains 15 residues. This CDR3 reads CASRAPGGAYNEQFF. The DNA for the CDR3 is TGTGCCAGCAGGGCCCCCGGGGGCGCCTACAATGAGCAGTTCTTC.

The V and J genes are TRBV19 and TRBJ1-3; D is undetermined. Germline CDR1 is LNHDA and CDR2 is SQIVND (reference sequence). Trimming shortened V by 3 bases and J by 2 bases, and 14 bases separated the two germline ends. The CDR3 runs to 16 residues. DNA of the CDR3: TGTGCCAGTAGTATCGGGTCCTGGTTAGCTGGAAACACCATATATTTT. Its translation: CASSIGSWLAGNTIYF.

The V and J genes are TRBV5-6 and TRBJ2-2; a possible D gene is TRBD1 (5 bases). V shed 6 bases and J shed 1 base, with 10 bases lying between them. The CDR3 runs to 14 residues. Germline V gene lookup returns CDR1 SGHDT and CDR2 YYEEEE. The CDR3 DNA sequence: TGTGCCAGCACCGACAGCCTGAACACCGGGGAGCTGTTTTTT. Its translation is CASTDSLNTGELFF.

This CDR3 reads CAGGQGETQYF. CDR3 bases: TGTGCCGGGGGACAAGGAGAGACCCAGTACTTC. The chain couples TRBV30 to TRBJ2-5; perhaps TRBD1 as D (6 bases). The CDR3 consists of 11 residues. Trimming pared 8 bases from V and 4 bases from J, leaving 11 bases between. CDR1 is GTSNPN and CDR2 is SVGIG in the germline V gene (reference sequence). The complete variable domain, with remaining parts taken from reference TRBV30 and TRBJ2-5, reads SQTIHQWPATLVQPVGSPLSLECTVEGTSNPNLYWYRQAAGRGLQLLFYSVGIGQISSEVPQNLSASRPQDRQFILSSKKLLLSDSGFYLCAGGQGETQYFGPGTRLLVL.

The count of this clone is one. The CDR3 region has the DNA TGTGCCAGCAGTGGAGGGCGGACTAGCGGGATTACTGGCACAGATACGCAGTATTTT. As protein: CASSGGRTSGITGTDTQYF. The chain links TRBV6-1 to TRBJ2-3; TRBD2 matches 12 bases. The ends lost 4 bases at V and 1 base at J; junction bases unmatched: 12. CDR1 is MNHNS, CDR2 SASEGT, per germline. There are 19 residues in the CDR3.

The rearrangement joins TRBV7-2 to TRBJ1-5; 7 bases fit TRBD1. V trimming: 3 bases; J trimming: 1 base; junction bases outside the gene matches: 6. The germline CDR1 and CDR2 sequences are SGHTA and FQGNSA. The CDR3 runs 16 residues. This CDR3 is CASSFTGTESNQPQHF. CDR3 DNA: TGTGCCAGCAGCTTTACCGGGACAGAGAGCAATCAGCCCCAGCATTTT. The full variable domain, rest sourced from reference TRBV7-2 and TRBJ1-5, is GAGVSQSPSNKVTEKGKDVELRCDPISGHTALYWYRQSLGQGLEFLIYFQGNSAPDKSGLPSDRFSAERTGGSVSTLTIQRTQQEDSAVYLCASSFTGTESNQPQHFGDGTRLSIL.

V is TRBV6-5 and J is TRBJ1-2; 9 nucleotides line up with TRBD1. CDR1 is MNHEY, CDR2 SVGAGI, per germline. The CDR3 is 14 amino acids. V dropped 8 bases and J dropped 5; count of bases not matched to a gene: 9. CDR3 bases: TGTGCCAGCGCAGAACGGGACAGGGTTTATGGCTACACCTTC. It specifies CASAERDRVYGYTF.

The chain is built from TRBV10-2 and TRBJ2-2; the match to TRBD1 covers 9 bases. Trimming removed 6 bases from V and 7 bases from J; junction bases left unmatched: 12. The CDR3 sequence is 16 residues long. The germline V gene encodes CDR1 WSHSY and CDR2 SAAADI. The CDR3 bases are TGCGCCAGCAGAAACGACAGGGGGGATGTTAACGGGGAGCTGTTTTTT. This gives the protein CASRNDRGDVNGELFF.

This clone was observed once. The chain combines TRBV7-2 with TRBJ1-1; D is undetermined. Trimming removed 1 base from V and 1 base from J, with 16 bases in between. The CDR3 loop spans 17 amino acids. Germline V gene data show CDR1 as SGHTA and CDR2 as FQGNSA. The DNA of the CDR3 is TGTGCCAGCAGCTTAGTTGGTCAGACTTTTACGAACACTGAAGCTTTCTTT. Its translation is CASSLVGQTFTNTEAFF.

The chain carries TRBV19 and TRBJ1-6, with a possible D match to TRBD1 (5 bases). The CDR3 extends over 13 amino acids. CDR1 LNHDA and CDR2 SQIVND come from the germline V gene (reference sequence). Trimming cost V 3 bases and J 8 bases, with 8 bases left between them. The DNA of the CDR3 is TGTGCCAGTAGTATGGGGGGAGATTCACCCCTCCACTTT. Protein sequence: CASSMGGDSPLHF.

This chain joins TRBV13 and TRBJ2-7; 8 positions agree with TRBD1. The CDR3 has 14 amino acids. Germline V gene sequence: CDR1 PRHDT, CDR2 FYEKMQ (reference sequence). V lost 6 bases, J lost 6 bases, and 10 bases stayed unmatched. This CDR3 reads CASSFLDRGGEQYF. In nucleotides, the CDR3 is TGTGCCAGCAGTTTCCTCGACAGGGGAGGCGAGCAGTACTTC.

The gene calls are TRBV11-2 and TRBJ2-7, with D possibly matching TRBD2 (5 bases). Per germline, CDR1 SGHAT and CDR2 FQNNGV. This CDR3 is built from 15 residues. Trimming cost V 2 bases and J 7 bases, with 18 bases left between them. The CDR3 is CASSLRERTRGEQYF. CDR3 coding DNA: TGTGCCAGCAGCTTAAGGGAGCGGACCCGAGGGGAGCAGTACTTC.

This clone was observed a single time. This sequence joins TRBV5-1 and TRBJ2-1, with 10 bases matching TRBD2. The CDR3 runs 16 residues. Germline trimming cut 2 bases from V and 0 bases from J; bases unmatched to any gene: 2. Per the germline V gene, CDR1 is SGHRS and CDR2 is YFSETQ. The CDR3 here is CASSFTSGVSYNEQFF. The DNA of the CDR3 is TGCGCCAGCAGCTTTACTAGCGGGGTCTCCTACAATGAGCAGTTCTTC.